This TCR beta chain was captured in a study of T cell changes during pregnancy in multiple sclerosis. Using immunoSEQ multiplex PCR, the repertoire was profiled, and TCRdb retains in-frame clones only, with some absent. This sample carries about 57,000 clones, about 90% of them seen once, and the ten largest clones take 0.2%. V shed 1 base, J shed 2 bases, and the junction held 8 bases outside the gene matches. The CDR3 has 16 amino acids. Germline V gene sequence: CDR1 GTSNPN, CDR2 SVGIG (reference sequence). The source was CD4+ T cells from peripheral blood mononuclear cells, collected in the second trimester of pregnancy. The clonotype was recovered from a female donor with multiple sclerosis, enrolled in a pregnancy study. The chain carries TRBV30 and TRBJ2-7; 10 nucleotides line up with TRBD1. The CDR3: CAWSERGQGPPYEQYF. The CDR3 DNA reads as TGTGCCTGGAGTGAACGGGGACAGGGGCCTCCCTACGAGCAGTACTTC.